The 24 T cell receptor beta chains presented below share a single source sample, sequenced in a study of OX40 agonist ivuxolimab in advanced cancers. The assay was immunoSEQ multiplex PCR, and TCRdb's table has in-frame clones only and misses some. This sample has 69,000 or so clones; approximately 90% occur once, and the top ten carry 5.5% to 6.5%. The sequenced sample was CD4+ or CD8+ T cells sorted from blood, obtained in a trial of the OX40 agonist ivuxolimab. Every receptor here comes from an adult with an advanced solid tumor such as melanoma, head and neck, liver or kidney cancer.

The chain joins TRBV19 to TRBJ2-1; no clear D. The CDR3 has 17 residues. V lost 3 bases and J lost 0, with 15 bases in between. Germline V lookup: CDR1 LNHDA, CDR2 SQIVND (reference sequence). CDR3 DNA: TGTGCCAGTAGTATCCCCGTGGCACGCAGCTCCTACAATGAGCAGTTCTTC. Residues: CASSIPVARSSYNEQFF.

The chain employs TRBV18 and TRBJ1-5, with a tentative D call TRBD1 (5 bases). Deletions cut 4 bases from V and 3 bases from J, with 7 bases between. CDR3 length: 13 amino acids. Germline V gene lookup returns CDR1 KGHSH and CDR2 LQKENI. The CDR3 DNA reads TGTGCCAGCTCACGGGGGGACAATCAGCCCCAGCATTTT. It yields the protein CASSRGDNQPQHF.

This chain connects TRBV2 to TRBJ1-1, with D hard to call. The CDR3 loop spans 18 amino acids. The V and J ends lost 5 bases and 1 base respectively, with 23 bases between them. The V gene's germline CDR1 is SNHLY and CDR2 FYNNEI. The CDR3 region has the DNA TGTGCCAGCAGTAATCGCCCAAGACCCGGATCCGGGAACACTGAAGCTTTCTTT. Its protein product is CASSNRPRPGSGNTEAFF.

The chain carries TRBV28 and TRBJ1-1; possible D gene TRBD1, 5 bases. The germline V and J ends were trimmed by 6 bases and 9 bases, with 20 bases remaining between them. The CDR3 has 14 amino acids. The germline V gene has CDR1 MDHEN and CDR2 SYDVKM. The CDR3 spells CASSLTRDLEKAFF. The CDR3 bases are TGTGCCAGCAGCCTCACCCGGGACTTGGAAAAAGCTTTCTTT. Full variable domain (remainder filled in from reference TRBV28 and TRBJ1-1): DVKVTQSSRYLVKRTGEKVFLECVQDMDHENMFWYRQDPGLGLRLIYFSYDVKMKEKGDIPEGYSVSREKKERFSLILESASTNQTSMYLCASSLTRDLEKAFFGQGTRLTVV.

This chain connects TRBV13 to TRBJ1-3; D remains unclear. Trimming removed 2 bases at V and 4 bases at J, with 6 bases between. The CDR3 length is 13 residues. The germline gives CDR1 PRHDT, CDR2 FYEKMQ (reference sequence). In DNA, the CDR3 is TGTGCCAGCAGCTTACAACAGGGAAACACCATATATTTT. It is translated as CASSLQQGNTIYF. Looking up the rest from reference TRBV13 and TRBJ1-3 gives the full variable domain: AAGVIQSPRHLIKEKRETATLKCYPIPRHDTVYWYQQGPGQDPQFLISFYEKMQSDKGSIPDRFSAQQFSDYHSELNMSSLELGDSALYFCASSLQQGNTIYFGEGSWLTVV.

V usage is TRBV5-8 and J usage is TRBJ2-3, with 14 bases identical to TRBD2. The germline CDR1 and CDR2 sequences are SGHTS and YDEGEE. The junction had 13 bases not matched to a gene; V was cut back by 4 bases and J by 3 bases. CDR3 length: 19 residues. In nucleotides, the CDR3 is TGTGCCAGCAGCAGAAAAAAGGGACTAGCGGGAGTAGTGACAGATACGCAGTATTTT. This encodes CASSRKKGLAGVVTDTQYF. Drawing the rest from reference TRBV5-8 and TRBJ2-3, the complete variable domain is EAGVTQSPTHLIKTRGQQATLRCSPISGHTSVYWYQQALGLGLQFLLWYDEGEERNRGNFPPRFSGRQFPNYSSELNVNALELEDSALYLCASSRKKGLAGVVTDTQYFGPGTRLTVL.

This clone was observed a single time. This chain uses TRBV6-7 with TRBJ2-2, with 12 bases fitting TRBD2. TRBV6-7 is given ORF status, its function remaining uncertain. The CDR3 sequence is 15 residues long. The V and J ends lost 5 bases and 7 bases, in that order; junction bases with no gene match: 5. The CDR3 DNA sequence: TGTGCCAGCAGTCTAGCGGGGGGGCCGAGCGGGGAGCTGTTTTTT. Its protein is CASSLAGGPSGELFF.

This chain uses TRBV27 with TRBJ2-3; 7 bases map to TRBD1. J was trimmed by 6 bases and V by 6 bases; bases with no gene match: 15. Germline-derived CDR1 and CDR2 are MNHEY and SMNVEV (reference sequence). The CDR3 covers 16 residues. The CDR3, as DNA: TGTGCCAGCAGAATTTCCGTCGGACAGGTCTTGGATACGCAGTATTTT. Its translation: CASRISVGQVLDTQYF.

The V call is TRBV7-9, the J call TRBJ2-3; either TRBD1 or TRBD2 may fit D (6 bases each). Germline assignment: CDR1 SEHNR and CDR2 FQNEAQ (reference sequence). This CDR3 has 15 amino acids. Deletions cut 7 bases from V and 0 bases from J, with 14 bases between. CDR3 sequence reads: CASNPGALSTDTQYF. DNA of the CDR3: TGTGCCAGCAACCCGGGGGCGCTCAGCACAGATACGCAGTATTTT. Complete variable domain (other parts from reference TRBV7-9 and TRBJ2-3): DTGVSQNPRHKITKRGQNVTFRCDPISEHNRLYWYRQTLGQGPEFLTYFQNEAQLEKSRLLSDRFSAERPKGSFSTLEIQRTEQGDSAMYLCASNPGALSTDTQYFGPGTRLTVL.

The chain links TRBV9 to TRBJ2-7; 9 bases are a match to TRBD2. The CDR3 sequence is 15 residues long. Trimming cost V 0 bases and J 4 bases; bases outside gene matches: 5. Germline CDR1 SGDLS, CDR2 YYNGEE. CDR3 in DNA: TGTGCCAGCAGCGTAGTCGGGACTAGCCTTTACGAGCAGTACTTC. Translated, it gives CASSVVGTSLYEQYF.

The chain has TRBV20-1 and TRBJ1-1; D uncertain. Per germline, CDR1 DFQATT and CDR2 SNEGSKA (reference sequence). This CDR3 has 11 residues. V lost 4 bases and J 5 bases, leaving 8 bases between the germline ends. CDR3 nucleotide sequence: TGCAGTGCTATACATGGGACTGAAGCTTTCTTT. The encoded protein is CSAIHGTEAFF.

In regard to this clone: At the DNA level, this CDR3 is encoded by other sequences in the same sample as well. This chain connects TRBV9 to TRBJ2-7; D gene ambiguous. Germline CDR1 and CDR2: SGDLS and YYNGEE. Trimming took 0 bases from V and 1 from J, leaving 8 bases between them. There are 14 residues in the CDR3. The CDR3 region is CASSVEDGSYEQYF. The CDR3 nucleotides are TGTGCCAGCAGCGTAGAGGACGGTTCCTACGAGCAGTACTTC.

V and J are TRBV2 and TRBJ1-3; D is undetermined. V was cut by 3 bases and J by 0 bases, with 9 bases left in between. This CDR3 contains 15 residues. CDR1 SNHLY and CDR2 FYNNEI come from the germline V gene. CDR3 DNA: TGTGCCAGCAGTGAGGACGTTTACTCTGGAAACACCATATATTTT. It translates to CASSEDVYSGNTIYF. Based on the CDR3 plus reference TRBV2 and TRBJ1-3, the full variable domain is EPEVTQTPSHQVTQMGQEVILRCVPISNHLYFYWYRQILGQKVEFLVSFYNNEISEKSEIFDDQFSVERPDGSNFTLKIRSTKLEDSAMYFCASSEDVYSGNTIYFGEGSWLTVV.

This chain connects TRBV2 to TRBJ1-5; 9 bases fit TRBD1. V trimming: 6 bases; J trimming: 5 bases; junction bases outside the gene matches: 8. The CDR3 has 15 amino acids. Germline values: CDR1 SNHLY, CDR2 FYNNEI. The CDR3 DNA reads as TGTGCCAGCAGGGGGGGACAGGGAAATCATCAGCCCCAGCATTTT. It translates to CASRGGQGNHQPQHF.

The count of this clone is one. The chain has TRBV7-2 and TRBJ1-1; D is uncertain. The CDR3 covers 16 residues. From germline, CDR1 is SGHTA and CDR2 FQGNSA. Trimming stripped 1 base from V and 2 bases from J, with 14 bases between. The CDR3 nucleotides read TGTGCCAGCAGCTTAGGACCGGGCCGCGGAAACACTGAAGCTTTCTTT. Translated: CASSLGPGRGNTEAFF.

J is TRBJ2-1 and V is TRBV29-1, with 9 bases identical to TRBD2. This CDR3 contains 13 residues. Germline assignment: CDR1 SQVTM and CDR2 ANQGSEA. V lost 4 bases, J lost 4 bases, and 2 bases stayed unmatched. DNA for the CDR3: TGCAGCGTTGGACTAGCGGAGTACAATGAGCAGTTCTTC. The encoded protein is CSVGLAEYNEQFF.

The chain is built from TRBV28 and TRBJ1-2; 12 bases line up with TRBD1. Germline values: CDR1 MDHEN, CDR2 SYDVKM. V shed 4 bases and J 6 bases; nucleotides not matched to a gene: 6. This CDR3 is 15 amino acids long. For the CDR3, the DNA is TGTGCCAGCAGTTACTCCGGGACAGGGGGCAATGGCTACACCTTC. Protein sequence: CASSYSGTGGNGYTF.

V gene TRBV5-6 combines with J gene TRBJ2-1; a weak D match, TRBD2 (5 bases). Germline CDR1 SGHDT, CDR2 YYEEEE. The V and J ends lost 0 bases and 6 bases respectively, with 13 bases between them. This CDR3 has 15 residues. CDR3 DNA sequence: TGTGCCAGCAGCTTGGTTGGCTCTGAGGGCAATGAGCAGTTCTTC. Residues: CASSLVGSEGNEQFF.

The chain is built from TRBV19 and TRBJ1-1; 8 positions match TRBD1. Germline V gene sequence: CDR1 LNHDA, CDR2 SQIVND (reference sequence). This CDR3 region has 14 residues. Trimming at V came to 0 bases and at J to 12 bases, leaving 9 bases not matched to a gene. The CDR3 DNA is TGTGCCAGTAGTATAGATCTGGACAGGGAGATGACTTTCTTT. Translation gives CASSIDLDREMTFF.

CDR3 DNA sequence: TGTGCCAGCAGCTTTTGGAACGGGGAGCTGTTTTTT. Translation gives CASSFWNGELFF. The chain combines TRBV7-3 with TRBJ2-2; D gene uncertain. With 3 bases removed from V and 7 bases from J, the gap between germline ends came to 6 bases. Germline V gene sequence: CDR1 SGHTA, CDR2 FQGTGA. This CDR3 has 12 amino acids.

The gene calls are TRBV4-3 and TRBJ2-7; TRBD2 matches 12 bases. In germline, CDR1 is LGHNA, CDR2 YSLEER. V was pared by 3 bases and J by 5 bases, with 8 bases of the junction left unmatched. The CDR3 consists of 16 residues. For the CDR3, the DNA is TGCGCCAGCAGCCAGGGGGCTAGCGGGAGGGCCCACGAGCAGTACTTC. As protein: CASSQGASGRAHEQYF.

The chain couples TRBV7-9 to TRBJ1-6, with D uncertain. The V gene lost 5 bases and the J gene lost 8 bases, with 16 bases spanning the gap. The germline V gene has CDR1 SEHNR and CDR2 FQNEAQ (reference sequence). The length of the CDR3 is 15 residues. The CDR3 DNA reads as TGTGCCAGCAGCCTCACGACGGAACCACATTCACCCCTCCACTTT. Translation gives CASSLTTEPHSPLHF.

CDR3: CASSYSGGEAGELFF. CDR3 sequence (DNA): TGTGCCAGCAGTTACTCAGGGGGCGAGGCCGGGGAGCTGTTTTTT. This chain connects TRBV6-5 to TRBJ2-2, with TRBD1 matching over 7 bases. Germline V CDR1 and CDR2: MNHEY, SVGAGI. V shed 0 bases, J shed 6 bases, and the junction held 4 bases outside the gene matches. The CDR3 spans 15 residues.

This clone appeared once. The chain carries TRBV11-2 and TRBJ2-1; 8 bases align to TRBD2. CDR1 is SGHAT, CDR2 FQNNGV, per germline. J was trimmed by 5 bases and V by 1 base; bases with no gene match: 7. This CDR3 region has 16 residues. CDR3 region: CASSLAYGLAHNEQFF. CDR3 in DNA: TGTGCCAGCAGCTTAGCTTACGGACTAGCCCACAATGAGCAGTTCTTC.